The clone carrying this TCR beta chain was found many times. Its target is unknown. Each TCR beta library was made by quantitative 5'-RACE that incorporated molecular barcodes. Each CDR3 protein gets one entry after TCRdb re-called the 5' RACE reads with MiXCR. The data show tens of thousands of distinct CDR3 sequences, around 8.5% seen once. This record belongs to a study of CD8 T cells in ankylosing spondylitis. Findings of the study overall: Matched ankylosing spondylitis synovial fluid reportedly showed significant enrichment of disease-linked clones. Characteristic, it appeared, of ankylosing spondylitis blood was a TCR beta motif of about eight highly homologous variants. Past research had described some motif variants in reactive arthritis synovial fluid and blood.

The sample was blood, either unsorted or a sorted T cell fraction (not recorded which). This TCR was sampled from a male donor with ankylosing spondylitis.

The CDR3 sequence is CASSVASGRVGLDEQFF. The CDR3 DNA reads as TGTGCCAGCAGTGTGGCTAGCGGGAGAGTTGGTTTAGATGAGCAGTTCTTC. J is TRBJ2-1 and V is TRBV2, with 10 bases that match TRBD2. The CDR3 loop spans 17 amino acids. V gave up 4 bases and J gave up 8 bases; unmatched junction bases: 14. The germline V gene encodes CDR1 SNHLY and CDR2 FYNNEI.